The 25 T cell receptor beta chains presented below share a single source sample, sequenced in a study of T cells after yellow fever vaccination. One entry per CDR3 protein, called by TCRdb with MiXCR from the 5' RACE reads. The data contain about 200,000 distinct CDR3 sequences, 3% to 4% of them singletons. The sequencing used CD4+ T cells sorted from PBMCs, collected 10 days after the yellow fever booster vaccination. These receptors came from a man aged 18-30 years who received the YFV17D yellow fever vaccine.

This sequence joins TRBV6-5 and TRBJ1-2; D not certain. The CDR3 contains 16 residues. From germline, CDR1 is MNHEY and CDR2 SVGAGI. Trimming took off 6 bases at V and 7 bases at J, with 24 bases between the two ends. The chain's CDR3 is CASSNPHLRIGSGYTF. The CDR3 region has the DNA TGTGCCAGCAGCAACCCACATCTTCGAATCGGGAGTGGCTACACCTTC.

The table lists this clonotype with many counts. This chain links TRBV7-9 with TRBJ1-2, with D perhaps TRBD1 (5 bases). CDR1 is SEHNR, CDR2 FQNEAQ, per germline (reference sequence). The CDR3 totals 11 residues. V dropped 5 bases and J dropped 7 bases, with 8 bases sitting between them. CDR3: CASSPGFGYTF. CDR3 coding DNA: TGTGCCAGCAGCCCAGGGTTTGGCTACACCTTC.

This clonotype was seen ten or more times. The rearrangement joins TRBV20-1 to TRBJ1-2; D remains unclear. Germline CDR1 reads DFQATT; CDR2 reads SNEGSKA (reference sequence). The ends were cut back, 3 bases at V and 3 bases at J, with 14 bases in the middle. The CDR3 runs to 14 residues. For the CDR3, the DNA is TGCAGTGCTAGGGCGGCGGGATTGGACTATGGCTACACCTTC. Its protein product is CSARAAGLDYGYTF.

The CDR3 loop is CASSLRAGLTDTQYF. The CDR3 nucleotides read TGTGCCAGCAGCTTGAGGGCGGGGCTCACAGATACGCAGTATTTT. V and J are TRBV5-4 and TRBJ2-3; weak D call: TRBD2 (6 bases). The CDR3 is made up of 15 amino acids. The V end was cut by 1 base, the J end by 2 bases, with 11 bases between. The germline V gene encodes CDR1 SGHNT and CDR2 YYREEE (reference sequence).

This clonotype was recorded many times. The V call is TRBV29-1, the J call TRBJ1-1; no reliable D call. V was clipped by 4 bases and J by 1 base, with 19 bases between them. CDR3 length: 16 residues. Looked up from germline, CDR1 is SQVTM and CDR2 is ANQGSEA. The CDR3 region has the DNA TGCAGCGTTGCGCCGGGTTGGGGTATGCAGAACACTGAAGCTTTCTTT. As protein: CSVAPGWGMQNTEAFF.

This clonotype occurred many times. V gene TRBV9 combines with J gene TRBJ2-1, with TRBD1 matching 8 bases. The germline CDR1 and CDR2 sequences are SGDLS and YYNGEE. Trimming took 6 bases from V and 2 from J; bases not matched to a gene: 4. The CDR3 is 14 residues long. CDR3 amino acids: CASTPQGAYNEQFF. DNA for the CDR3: TGTGCCAGCACCCCACAGGGGGCCTACAATGAGCAGTTCTTC.

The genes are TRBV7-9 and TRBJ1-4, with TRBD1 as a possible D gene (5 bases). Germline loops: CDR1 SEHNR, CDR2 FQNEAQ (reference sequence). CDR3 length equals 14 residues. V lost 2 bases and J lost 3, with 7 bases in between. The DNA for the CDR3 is TGTGCCAGCAGCTTACGGGGGGCTAATGAAAAACTGTTTTTT. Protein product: CASSLRGANEKLFF.

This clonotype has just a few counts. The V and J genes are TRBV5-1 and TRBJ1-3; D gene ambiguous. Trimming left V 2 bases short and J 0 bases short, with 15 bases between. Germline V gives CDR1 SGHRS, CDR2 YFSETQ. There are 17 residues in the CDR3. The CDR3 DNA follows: TGCGCCAGCAGCTTAGCTCCGACGGATCTCTCTGGAAACACCATATATTTT. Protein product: CASSLAPTDLSGNTIYF.

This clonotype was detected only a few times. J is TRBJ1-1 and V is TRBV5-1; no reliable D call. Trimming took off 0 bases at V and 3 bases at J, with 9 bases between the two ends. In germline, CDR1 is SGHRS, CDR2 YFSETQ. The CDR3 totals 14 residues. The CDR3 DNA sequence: TGCGCCAGCAGCTTGGATTCGTCGGACACTGAAGCTTTCTTT. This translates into CASSLDSSDTEAFF.

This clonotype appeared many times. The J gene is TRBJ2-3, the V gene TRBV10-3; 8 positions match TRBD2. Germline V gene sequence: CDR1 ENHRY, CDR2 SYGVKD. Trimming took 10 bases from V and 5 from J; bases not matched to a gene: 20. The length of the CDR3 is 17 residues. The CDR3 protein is CATGTNTGGAGGDTQYF. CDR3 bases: TGTGCCACGGGGACGAATACCGGGGGGGCCGGTGGAGATACGCAGTATTTT.

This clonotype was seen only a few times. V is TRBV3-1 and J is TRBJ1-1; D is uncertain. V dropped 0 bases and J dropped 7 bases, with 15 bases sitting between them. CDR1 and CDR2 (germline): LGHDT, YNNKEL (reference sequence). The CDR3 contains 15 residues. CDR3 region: CASSQDRAGKYEAFF. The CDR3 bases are TGTGCCAGCAGCCAAGATCGCGCCGGGAAGTATGAAGCTTTCTTT. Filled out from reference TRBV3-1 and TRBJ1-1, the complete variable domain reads DTAVSQTPKYLVTQMGNDKSIKCEQNLGHDTMYWYKQDSKKFLKIMFSYNNKELIINETVPNRFSPKSPDKAHLNLHINSLELGDSAVYFCASSQDRAGKYEAFFGQGTRLTVV.

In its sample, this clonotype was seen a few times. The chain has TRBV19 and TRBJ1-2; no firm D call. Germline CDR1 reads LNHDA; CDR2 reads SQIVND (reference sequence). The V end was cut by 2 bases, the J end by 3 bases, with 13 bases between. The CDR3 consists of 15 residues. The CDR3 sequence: CASSIRWGDDYGYTF. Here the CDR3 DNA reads TGTGCCAGTAGTATAAGGTGGGGTGATGACTATGGCTACACCTTC. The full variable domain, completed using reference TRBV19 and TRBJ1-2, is DGGITQSPKYLFRKEGQNVTLSCEQNLNHDAMYWYRQDPGQGLRLIYYSQIVNDFQKGDIAEGYSVSREKKESFPLTVTSAQKNPTAFYLCASSIRWGDDYGYTFGSGTRLTVV.

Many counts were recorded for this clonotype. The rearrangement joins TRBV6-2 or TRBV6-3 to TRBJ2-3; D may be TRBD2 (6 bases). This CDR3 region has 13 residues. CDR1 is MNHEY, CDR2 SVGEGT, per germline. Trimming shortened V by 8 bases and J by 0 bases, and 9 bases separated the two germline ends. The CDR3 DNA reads TGTGCCAGCCGGGGGAGTAGCACAGATACGCAGTATTTT. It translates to CASRGSSTDTQYF.

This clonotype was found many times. CDR3 amino acids: CASKLAGYNEQFF. CDR3 nucleotides: TGTGCCAGCAAACTAGCGGGATACAATGAGCAGTTCTTC. The rearrangement uses TRBV5-4 and TRBJ2-1; 10 nucleotides align to TRBD2. The length of the CDR3 is 13 residues. Germline CDR1 reads SGHNT; CDR2 reads YYREEE (reference sequence). V lost 6 bases to trimming and J lost 4 bases; unmatched junction nucleotides: 1.

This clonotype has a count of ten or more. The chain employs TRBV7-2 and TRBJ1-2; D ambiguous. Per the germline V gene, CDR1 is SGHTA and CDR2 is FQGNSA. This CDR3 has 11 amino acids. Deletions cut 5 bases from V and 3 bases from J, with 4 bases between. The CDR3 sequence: CASSPDYGYTF. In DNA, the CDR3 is TGTGCCAGCAGCCCCGACTATGGCTACACCTTC.

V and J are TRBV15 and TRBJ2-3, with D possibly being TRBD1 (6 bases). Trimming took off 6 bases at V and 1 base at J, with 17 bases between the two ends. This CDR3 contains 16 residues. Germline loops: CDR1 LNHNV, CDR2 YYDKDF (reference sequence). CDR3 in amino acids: CATRRALGAGTDTQYF. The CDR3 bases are TGTGCCACCAGGAGGGCTCTGGGGGCGGGCACAGATACGCAGTATTTT.

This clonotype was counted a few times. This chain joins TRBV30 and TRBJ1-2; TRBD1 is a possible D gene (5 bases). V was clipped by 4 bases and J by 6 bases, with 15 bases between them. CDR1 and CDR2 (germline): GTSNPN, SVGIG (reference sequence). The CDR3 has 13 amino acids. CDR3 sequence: CAWNRGTEHGYTF. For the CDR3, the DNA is TGTGCCTGGAACCGGGGGACTGAACATGGCTACACCTTC. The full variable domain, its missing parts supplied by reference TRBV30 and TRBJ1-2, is SQTIHQWPATLVQPVGSPLSLECTVEGTSNPNLYWYRQAAGRGLQLLFYSVGIGQISSEVPQNLSASRPQDRQFILSSKKLLLSDSGFYLCAWNRGTEHGYTFGSGTRLTVV.

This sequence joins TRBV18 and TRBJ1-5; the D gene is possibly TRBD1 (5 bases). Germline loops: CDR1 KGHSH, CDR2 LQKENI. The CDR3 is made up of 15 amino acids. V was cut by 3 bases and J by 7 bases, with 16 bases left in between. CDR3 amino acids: CASSPGGAEGQPQHF. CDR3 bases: TGTGCCAGCTCACCCGGAGGGGCCGAGGGACAGCCCCAGCATTTT.

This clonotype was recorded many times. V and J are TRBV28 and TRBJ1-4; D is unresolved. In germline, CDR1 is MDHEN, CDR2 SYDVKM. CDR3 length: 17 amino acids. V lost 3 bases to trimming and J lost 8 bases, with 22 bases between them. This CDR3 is CASSFVKGREYEEKLFF. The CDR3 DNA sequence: TGTGCCAGCAGTTTTGTGAAGGGCCGGGAATATGAGGAAAAACTGTTTTTT. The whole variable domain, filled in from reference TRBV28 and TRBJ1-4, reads DVKVTQSSRYLVKRTGEKVFLECVQDMDHENMFWYRQDPGLGLRLIYFSYDVKMKEKGDIPEGYSVSREKKERFSLILESASTNQTSMYLCASSFVKGREYEEKLFFGSGTQLSVL.

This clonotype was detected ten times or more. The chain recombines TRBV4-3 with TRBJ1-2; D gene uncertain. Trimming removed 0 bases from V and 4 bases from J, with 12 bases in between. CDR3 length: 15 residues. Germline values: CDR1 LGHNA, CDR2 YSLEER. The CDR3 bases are TGCGCCAGCAGCCAAGATCCCGGAAACCTCTATGGCTACACCTTC. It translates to CASSQDPGNLYGYTF.

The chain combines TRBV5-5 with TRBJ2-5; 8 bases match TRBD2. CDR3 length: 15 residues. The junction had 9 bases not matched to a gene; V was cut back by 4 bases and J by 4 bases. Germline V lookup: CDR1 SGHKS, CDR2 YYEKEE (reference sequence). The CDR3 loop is CASSPRSGLVETQYF. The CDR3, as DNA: TGTGCCAGCAGCCCGAGGTCGGGACTAGTAGAGACCCAGTACTTC.

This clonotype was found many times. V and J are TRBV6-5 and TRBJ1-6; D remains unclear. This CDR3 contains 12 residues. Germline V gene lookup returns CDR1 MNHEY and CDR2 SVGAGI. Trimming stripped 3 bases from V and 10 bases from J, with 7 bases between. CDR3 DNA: TGTGCCAGCAGTTATAAGTCCTCACCCCTCCACTTT. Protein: CASSYKSSPLHF.

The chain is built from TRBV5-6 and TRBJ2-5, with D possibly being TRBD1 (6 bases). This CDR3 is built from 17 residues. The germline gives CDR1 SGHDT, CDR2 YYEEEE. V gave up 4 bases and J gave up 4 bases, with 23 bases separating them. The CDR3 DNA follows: TGTGCCAGCAGCCGATGGGTGGCAGGGGTTGTGGTAGAGACCCAGTACTTC. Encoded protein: CASSRWVAGVVVETQYF.

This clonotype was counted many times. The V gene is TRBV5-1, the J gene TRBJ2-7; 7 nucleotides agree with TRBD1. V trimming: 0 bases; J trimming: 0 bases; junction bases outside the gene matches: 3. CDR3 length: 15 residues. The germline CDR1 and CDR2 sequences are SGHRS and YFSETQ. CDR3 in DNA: TGCGCCAGCAGCTTGGACAGGGGACCCTCCTACGAGCAGTACTTC. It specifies CASSLDRGPSYEQYF.

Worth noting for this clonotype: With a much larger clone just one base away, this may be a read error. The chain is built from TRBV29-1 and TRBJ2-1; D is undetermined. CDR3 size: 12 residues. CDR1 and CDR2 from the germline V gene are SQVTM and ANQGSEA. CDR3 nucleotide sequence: TGCAGCGGTCGAAGCTCCTACAATGAGCAGCTCTTC. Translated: CSGRSSYNEQLF.